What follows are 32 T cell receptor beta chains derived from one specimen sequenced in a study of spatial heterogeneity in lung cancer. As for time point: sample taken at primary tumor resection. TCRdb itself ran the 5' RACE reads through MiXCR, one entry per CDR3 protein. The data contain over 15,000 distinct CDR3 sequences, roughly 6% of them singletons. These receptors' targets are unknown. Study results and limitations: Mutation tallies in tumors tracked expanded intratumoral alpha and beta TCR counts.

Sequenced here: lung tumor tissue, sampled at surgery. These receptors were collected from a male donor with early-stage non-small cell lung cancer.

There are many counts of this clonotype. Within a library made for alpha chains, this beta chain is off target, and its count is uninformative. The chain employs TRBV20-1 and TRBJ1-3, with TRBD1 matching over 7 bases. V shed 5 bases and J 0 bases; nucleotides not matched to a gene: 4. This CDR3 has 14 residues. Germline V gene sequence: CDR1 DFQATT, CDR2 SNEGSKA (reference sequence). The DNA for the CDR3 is TGCAGTGCTTTGGACAGGACCTCTGGAAACACCATATATTTT. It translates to CSALDRTSGNTIYF.

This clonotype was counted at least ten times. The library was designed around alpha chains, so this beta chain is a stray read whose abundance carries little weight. DNA of the CDR3: TGTGCCAGCAGTTTGACAGGGGCCGAAAAACTGTTTTTT. Residues: CASSLTGAEKLFF. The chain is built from TRBV12-3 or TRBV12-4 and TRBJ1-4, with 8 bases matching TRBD1. With V trimmed by 3 bases and J by 8 bases, 2 bases remained unmatched. The CDR3 is made up of 13 amino acids.

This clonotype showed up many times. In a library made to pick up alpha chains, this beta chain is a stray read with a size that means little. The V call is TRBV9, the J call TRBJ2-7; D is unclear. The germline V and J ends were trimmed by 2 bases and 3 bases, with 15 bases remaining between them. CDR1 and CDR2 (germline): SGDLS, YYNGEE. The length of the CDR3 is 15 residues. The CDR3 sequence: CASSVANLRNYEQYF. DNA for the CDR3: TGTGCCAGCAGCGTTGCCAACCTAAGGAACTACGAGCAGTACTTC.

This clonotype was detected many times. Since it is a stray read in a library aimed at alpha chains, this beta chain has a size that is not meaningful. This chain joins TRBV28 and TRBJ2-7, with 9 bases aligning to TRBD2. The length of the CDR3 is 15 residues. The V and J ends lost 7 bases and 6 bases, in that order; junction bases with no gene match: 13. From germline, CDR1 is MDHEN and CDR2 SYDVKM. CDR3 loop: CASISRVAGEGEQYF. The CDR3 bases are TGTGCCAGCATCTCTCGGGTAGCGGGAGAAGGCGAGCAGTACTTC. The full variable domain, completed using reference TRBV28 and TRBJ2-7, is DVKVTQSSRYLVKRTGEKVFLECVQDMDHENMFWYRQDPGLGLRLIYFSYDVKMKEKGDIPEGYSVSREKKERFSLILESASTNQTSMYLCASISRVAGEGEQYFGPGTRLTVT.

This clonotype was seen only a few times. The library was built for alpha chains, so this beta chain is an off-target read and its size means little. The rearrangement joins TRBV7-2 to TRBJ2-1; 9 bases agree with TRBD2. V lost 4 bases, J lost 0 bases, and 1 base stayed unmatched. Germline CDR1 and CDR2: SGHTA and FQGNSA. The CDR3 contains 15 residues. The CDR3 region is CASSSSGVSYNEQFF. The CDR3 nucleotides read TGTGCCAGCAGCTCTAGCGGGGTCTCCTACAATGAGCAGTTCTTC.

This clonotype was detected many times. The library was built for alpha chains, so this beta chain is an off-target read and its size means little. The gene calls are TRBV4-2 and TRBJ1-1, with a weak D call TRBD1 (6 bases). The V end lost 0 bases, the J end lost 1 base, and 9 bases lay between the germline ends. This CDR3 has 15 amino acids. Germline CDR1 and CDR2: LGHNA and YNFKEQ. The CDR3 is CASSQDVGQNTEAFF. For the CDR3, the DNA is TGTGCCAGCAGCCAAGATGTGGGACAGAACACTGAAGCTTTCTTT.

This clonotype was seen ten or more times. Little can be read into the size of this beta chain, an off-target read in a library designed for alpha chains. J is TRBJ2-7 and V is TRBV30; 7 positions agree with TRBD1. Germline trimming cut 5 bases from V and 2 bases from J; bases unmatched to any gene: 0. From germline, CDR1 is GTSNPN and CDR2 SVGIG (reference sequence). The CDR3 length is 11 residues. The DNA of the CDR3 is TGTGCCTGGGGGACAGCCTACGAGCAGTACTTC. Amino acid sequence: CAWGTAYEQYF.

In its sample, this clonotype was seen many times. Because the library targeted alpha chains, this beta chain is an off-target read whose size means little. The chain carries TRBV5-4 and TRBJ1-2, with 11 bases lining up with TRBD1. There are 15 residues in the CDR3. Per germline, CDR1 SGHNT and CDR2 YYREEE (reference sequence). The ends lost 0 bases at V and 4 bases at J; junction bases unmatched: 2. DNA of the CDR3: TGTGCCAGCAGCTTGGCCGGGACAGGGGGCTATGGCTACACCTTC. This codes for CASSLAGTGGYGYTF.

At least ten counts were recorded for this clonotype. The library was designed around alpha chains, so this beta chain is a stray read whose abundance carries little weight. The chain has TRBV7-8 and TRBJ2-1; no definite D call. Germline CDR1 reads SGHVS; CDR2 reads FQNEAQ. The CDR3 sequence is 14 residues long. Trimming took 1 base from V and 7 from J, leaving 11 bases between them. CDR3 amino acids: CASSLEALRNEQFF. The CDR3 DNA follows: TGTGCCAGCAGCTTAGAGGCCTTAAGAAATGAGCAGTTCTTC.

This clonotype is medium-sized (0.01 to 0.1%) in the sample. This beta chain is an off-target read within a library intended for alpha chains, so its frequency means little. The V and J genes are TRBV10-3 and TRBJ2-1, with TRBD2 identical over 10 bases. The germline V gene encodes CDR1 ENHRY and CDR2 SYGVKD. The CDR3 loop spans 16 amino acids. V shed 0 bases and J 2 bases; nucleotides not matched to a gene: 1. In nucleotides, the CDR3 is TGTGCCATCAGTGAGTCAACTAGCGGGACCTACAATGAGCAGTTCTTC. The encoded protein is CAISESTSGTYNEQFF.

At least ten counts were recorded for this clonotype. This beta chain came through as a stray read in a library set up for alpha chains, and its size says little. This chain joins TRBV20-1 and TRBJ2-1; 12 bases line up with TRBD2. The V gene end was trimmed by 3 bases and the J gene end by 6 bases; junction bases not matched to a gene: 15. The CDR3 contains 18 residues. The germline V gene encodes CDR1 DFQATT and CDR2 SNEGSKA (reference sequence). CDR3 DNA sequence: TGCAGTGCTAGTGGGGCTAGCGGGAGGGGGATAGGGAGCAATGAGCAGTTCTTC. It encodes CSASGASGRGIGSNEQFF.

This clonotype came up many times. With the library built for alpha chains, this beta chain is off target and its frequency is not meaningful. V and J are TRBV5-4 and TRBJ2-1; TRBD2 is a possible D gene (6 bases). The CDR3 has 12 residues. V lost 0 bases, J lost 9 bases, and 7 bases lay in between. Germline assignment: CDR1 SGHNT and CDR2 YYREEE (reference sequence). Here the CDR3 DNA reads TGTGCCAGCAGCTTGGCCGGGGGTGAGCAGTTCTTC. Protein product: CASSLAGGEQFF.

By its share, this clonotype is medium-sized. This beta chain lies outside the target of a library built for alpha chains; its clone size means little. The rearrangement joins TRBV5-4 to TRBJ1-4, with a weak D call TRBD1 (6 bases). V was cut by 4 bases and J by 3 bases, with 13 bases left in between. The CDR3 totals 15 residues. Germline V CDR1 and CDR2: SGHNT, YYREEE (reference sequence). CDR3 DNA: TGTGCCAGCAGCCTGAGGGGGGGCTCTAATGAAAAACTGTTTTTT. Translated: CASSLRGGSNEKLFF.

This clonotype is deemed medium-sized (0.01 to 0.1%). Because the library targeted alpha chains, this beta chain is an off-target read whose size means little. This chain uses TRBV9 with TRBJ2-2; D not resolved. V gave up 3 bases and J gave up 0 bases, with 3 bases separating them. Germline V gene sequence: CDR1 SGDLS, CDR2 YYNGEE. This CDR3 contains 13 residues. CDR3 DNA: TGTGCCAGCAGCGACACGAACACCGGGGAGCTGTTTTTT. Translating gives CASSDTNTGELFF.

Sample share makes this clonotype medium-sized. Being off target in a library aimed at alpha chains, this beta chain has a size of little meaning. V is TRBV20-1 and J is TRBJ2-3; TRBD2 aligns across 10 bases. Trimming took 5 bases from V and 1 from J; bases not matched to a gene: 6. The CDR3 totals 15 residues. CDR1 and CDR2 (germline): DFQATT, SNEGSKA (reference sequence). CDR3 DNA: TGCAGTGCTTTCAGCGGGGGGGCCGGCACAGATACGCAGTATTTT. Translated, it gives CSAFSGGAGTDTQYF.

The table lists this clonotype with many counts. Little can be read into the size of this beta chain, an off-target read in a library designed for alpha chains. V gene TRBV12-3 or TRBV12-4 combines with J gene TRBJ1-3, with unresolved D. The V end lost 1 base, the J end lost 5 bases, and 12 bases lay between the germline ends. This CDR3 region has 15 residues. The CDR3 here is CASSLGSVGRNTIYF. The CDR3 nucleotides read TGTGCCAGCAGTTTAGGGTCTGTAGGAAGAAACACCATATATTTT.

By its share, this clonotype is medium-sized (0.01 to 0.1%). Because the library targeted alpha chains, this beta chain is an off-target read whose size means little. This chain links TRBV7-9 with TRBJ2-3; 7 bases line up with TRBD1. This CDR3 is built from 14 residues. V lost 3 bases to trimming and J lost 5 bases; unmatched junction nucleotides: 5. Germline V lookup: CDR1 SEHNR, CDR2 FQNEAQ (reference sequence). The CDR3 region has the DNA TGTGCCAGCAGCTTTACAGGGGTTGGAGATACGCAGTATTTT. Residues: CASSFTGVGDTQYF.

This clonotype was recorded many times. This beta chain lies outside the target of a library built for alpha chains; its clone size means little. The CDR3 protein is CASSQGLAGGPPTRNEQFF. In DNA form, the CDR3 reads TGCGCCAGCAGCCAAGGACTAGCGGGGGGGCCCCCCACCCGCAATGAGCAGTTCTTC. V gene TRBV4-3 combines with J gene TRBJ2-1; TRBD2 matches 14 bases. V dropped 1 base and J dropped 6; count of bases not matched to a gene: 11. CDR1 is LGHNA and CDR2 is YSLEER in the germline V gene. This CDR3 is 19 amino acids long.

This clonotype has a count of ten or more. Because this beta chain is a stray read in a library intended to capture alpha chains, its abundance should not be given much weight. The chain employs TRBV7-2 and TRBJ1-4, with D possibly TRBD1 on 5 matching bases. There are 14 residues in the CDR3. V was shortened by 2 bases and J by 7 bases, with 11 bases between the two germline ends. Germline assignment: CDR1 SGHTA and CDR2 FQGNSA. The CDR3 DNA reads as TGTGCCAGCAGCTTACGGGTGAGGGGTGAAAAACTGTTTTTT. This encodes CASSLRVRGEKLFF.

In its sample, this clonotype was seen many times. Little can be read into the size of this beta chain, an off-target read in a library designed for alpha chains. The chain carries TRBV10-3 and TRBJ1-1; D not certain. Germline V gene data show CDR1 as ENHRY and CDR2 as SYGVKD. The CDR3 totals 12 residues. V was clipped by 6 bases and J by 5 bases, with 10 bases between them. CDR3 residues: CAISVAGTEAFF. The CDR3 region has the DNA TGTGCCATCAGCGTAGCGGGGACTGAAGCTTTCTTT.

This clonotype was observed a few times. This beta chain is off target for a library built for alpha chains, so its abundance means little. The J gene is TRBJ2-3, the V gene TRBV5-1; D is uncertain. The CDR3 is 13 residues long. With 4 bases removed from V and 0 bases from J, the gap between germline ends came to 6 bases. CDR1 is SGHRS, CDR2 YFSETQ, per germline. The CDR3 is CASSADSTDTQYF. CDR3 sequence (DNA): TGCGCCAGCAGCGCAGACAGCACAGATACGCAGTATTTT. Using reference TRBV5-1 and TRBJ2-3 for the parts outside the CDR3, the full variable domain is KAGVTQTPRYLIKTRGQQVTLSCSPISGHRSVSWYQQTPGQGLQFLFEYFSETQRNKGNFPGRFSGRQFSNSRSEMNVSTLELGDSALYLCASSADSTDTQYFGPGTRLTVL.

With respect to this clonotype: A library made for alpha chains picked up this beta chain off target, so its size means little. CDR3 loop: CASSLAFSTGELFF. The CDR3 DNA reads TGTGCCAGCAGCTTAGCCTTCTCCACCGGGGAGCTGTTTTTT. The chain combines TRBV7-9 with TRBJ2-2; D not resolved. The CDR3 totals 14 residues. The germline V and J ends were trimmed by 0 bases and 4 bases, with 6 bases remaining between them. The germline V gene encodes CDR1 SEHNR and CDR2 FQNEAQ (reference sequence). The variable domain in full, with the rest retrieved from reference TRBV7-9 and TRBJ2-2, is DTGVSQNPRHKITKRGQNVTFRCDPISEHNRLYWYRQTLGQGPEFLTYFQNEAQLEKSRLLSDRFSAERPKGSFSTLEIQRTEQGDSAMYLCASSLAFSTGELFFGEGSRLTVL.

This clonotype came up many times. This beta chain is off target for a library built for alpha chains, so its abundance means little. CDR3 in amino acids: CASKGGGPGNEQFF. The CDR3 coding sequence is TGTGCCAGCAAAGGGGGAGGGCCTGGCAATGAGCAGTTCTTC. The rearrangement links TRBV27 to TRBJ2-1, with D possibly matching TRBD2 (7 bases). From germline, CDR1 is MNHEY and CDR2 SMNVEV (reference sequence). The germline V and J ends were trimmed by 7 bases and 6 bases, with 16 bases remaining between them. CDR3 length equals 14 residues.

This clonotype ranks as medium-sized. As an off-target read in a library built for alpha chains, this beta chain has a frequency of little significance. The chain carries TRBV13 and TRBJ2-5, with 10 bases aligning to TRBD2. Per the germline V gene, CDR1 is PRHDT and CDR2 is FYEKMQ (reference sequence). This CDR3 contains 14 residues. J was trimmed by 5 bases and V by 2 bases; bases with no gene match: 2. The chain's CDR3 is CASSLSGGAETQYF. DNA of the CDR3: TGTGCCAGCAGCTTAAGCGGGGGGGCGGAGACCCAGTACTTC.

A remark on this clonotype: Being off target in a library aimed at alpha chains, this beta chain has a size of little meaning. In DNA, the CDR3 is TGCAGTGCTCCTGGGACAGGGGGCAGCCAGCCCCAGCATTTT. This encodes CSAPGTGGSQPQHF. V is TRBV20-1 and J is TRBJ1-5; 12 nucleotides match TRBD1. This CDR3 contains 14 residues. The germline V gene has CDR1 DFQATT and CDR2 SNEGSKA (reference sequence). V lost 5 bases to trimming and J lost 7 bases; unmatched junction nucleotides: 6.

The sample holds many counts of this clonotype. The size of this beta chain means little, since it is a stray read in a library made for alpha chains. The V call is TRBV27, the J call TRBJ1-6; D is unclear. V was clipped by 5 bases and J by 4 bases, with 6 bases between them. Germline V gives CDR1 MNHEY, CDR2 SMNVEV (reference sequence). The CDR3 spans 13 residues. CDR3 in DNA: TGTGCCAGCAGTGGCCAGTATAATTCACCCCTCCACTTT. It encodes CASSGQYNSPLHF.

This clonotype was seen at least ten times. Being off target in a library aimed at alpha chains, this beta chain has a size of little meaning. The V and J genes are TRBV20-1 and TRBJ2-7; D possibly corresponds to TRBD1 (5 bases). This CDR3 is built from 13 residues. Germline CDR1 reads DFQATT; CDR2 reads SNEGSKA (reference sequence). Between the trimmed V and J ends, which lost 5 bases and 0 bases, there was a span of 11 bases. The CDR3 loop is CSALGGASYEQYF. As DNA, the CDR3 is TGCAGTGCTCTGGGTGGGGCCTCCTACGAGCAGTACTTC.

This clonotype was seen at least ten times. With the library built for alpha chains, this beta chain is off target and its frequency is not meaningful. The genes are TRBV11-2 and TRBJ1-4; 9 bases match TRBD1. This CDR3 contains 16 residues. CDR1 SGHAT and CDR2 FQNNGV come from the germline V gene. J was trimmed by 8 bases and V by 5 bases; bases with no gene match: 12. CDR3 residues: CASSITGTGLPEKLFF. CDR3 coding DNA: TGTGCCAGCAGCATCACCGGGACAGGGCTACCGGAAAAACTGTTTTTT.

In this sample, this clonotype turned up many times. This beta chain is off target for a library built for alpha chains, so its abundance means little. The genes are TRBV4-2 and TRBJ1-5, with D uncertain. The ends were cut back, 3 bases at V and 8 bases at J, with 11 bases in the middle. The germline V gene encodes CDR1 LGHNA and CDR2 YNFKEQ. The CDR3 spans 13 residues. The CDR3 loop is CASSHRLDEPQHF. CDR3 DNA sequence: TGTGCCAGCAGCCATCGTTTAGACGAGCCCCAGCATTTT.

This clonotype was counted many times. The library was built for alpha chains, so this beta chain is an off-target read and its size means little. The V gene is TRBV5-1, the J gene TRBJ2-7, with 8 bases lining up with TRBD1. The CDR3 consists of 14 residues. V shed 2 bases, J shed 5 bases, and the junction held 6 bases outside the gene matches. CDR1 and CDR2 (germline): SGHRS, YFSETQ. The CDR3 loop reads CASSFPGQVNEQYF. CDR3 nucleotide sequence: TGCGCCAGCAGCTTCCCGGGACAGGTAAACGAGCAGTACTTC.

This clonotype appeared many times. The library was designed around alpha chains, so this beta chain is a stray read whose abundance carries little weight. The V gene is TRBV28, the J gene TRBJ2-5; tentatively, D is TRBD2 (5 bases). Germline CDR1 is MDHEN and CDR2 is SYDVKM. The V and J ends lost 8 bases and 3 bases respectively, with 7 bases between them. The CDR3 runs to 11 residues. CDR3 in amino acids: CASRGEETQYF. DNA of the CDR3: TGTGCCAGCCGGGGAGAAGAGACCCAGTACTTC.

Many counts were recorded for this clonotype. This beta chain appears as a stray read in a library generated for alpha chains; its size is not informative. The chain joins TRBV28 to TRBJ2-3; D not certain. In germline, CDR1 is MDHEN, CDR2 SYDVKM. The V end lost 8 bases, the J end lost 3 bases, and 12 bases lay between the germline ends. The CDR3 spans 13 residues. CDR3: CASQPPVTDTQYF. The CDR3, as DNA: TGTGCCAGCCAACCCCCAGTAACAGATACGCAGTATTTT. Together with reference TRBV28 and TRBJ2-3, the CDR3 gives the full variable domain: DVKVTQSSRYLVKRTGEKVFLECVQDMDHENMFWYRQDPGLGLRLIYFSYDVKMKEKGDIPEGYSVSREKKERFSLILESASTNQTSMYLCASQPPVTDTQYFGPGTRLTVL.